This entry concerns a single T cell receptor (beta chain). This entry is derived from a study of blood T cell repertoires in COVID-19. Profiling relied on immunoSEQ multiplex PCR, and the TCRdb table lists in-frame clones only, not all of them. The sample lists fewer than 350,000 clones; roughly 90% were seen once. The V end lost 1 base, the J end lost 0 bases, and 9 bases lay between the germline ends. Looked up from germline, CDR1 is SGHTA and CDR2 is FQGTGA. The CDR3 is 15 residues long. This chain uses TRBV7-3 with TRBJ1-1, with D maybe TRBD1 (5 bases). The clonotype comes from a woman aged 40 to 50 who had recovered from COVID-19. The sequencing input was PBMCs or T cells enriched from blood (not recorded which). The CDR3 spells CASSLMARVNTEAFF. CDR3 sequence (DNA): TGTGCCAGCAGCTTAATGGCCAGGGTGAACACTGAAGCTTTCTTT.